Presented here are 22 T cell receptor beta chains from one specimen sequenced in a study of blood T cell repertoires in COVID-19. Using immunoSEQ multiplex PCR, the repertoire was profiled, and TCRdb retains in-frame clones only, with some absent. This table has a few hundred thousand clones, nearly 90% appearing once. Sequencing was carried out using PBMCs or T cells enriched from blood (not recorded which). These receptors all come from a woman aged 30 to 39 who had recovered from COVID-19.

V is TRBV7-2 and J is TRBJ1-2, with TRBD1 identical over 10 bases. With 1 base clipped from V and 2 bases from J, the junction kept 4 bases outside the gene matches. The V gene's germline CDR1 is SGHTA and CDR2 FQGNSA. The CDR3 sequence is 16 residues long. CDR3 sequence: CASSLEGTGENYGYTF. CDR3 sequence (DNA): TGTGCCAGCAGCTTAGAAGGGACAGGGGAGAACTATGGCTACACCTTC.

This clone was counted a single time. The genes are TRBV27 and TRBJ2-7; the D gene is possibly TRBD1 (6 bases). The germline V gene encodes CDR1 MNHEY and CDR2 SMNVEV (reference sequence). V was trimmed by 2 bases and J by 1 base, leaving 9 bases between them. This CDR3 spans 14 amino acids. CDR3 sequence reads: CASSLSRGSYEQYF. DNA of the CDR3: TGTGCCAGCAGTTTAAGCAGGGGTTCCTACGAGCAGTACTTC.

The chain joins TRBV11-2 to TRBJ2-7, with D unclear. The germline gives CDR1 SGHAT, CDR2 FQNNGV. The length of the CDR3 is 15 residues. The ends were cut back, 1 base at V and 2 bases at J, with 12 bases in the middle. The CDR3 region has the DNA TGTGCCAGCAGCTTAGGTCCCGGCGGAACCTACGAGCAGTACTTC. As protein: CASSLGPGGTYEQYF.

J is TRBJ1-1 and V is TRBV15; D is uncertain. Germline CDR1 reads LNHNV; CDR2 reads YYDKDF (reference sequence). Trimming took off 1 base at V and 7 bases at J, with 16 bases between the two ends. The CDR3 sequence is 15 residues long. The CDR3 reads CATSRVSGIGGEAFF. CDR3 bases: TGTGCCACCAGCAGAGTGTCAGGCATTGGTGGTGAAGCTTTCTTT.

This clone has more than one count but fewer than ten. The chain links TRBV18 to TRBJ1-2; a weak D match, TRBD1 (5 bases). This CDR3 region has 15 residues. The V gene lost 4 bases and the J gene lost 0 bases, with 12 bases spanning the gap. Per the germline V gene, CDR1 is KGHSH and CDR2 is LQKENI. Here the CDR3 DNA reads TGTGCCAGCTCACAGTACCAGGGTGCTAACTATGGCTACACCTTC. It translates to CASSQYQGANYGYTF.

The chain carries TRBV27 and TRBJ1-1; perhaps TRBD1 as D (6 bases). V was shortened by 5 bases and J by 0 bases, with 16 bases between the two germline ends. Germline loops: CDR1 MNHEY, CDR2 SMNVEV (reference sequence). This CDR3 contains 16 residues. The CDR3 bases are TGTGCCAGCAGTCCCCCCCAGGGGCCGGTGAACACTGAAGCTTTCTTT. Encoded protein: CASSPPQGPVNTEAFF.

V and J are TRBV3-1 (or the pseudogene TRBV3-2) and TRBJ1-2, with 9 nucleotides matching TRBD1. This CDR3 is 16 amino acids long. V shed 4 bases, J shed 6 bases, and the junction held 12 bases outside the gene matches. CDR1 and CDR2 from the germline V gene are LGHDT and YNNKEL (reference sequence). CDR3 DNA: TGTGCCAGCAGCCCCTACACAGGGGGCCGTTGGGATGGCTACACCTTC. Protein product: CASSPYTGGRWDGYTF.

The chain employs TRBV19 and TRBJ1-2, with 8 bases identical to TRBD1. The junction had 3 bases not matched to a gene; V was cut back by 5 bases and J by 4 bases. This CDR3 comprises 13 residues. Germline CDR1 and CDR2: LNHDA and SQIVND (reference sequence). The DNA of the CDR3 is TGTGCCAGTAGTGTTACAGGGGGCTATGGCTACACCTTC. Protein: CASSVTGGYGYTF.

The chain combines TRBV29-1 with TRBJ1-5, with no clear D. This CDR3 is 16 amino acids long. V lost 3 bases and J lost 5, with 20 bases in between. CDR1 SQVTM and CDR2 ANQGSEA come from the germline V gene. This CDR3 is CSVDSRLGQEDQPQHF. The CDR3 region has the DNA TGCAGCGTTGATTCACGGCTTGGGCAGGAAGATCAGCCCCAGCATTTT.

This clone was detected only a few times. The chain has TRBV19 and TRBJ1-5; D unresolved. CDR3 length equals 15 residues. The germline CDR1 and CDR2 sequences are LNHDA and SQIVND (reference sequence). V lost 8 bases and J 2 bases, leaving 16 bases between the germline ends. The CDR3 sequence is CASLAGIFGNQPQHF. CDR3 DNA sequence: TGTGCCAGTTTAGCCGGGATATTCGGCAATCAGCCCCAGCATTTT.

This chain uses TRBV30 with TRBJ1-3; possible D gene TRBD1, 5 bases. V lost 3 bases to trimming and J lost 8 bases, with 11 bases between them. Germline assignment: CDR1 GTSNPN and CDR2 SVGIG (reference sequence). The length of the CDR3 is 12 residues. The CDR3 DNA reads TGTGCCTGGAGCGCGGGGGGGGACACCATATATTTT. It is translated as CAWSAGGDTIYF.

The chain employs TRBV24-1 and TRBJ2-2, with TRBD2 matching over 10 bases. Germline values: CDR1 KGHDR, CDR2 SFDVKD. The ends lost 4 bases at V and 4 bases at J; junction bases unmatched: 5. The CDR3 contains 16 residues. The CDR3: CATSDPSGGATGELFF. CDR3 DNA sequence: TGTGCCACCAGTGACCCCAGCGGGGGGGCCACCGGGGAGCTGTTTTTT.

This chain's CDR3 is CASSDSRAGYGYTF. CDR3 in DNA: TGTGCCAGCAGTGATTCGAGGGCAGGCTATGGCTACACCTTC. The gene calls are TRBV25-1 and TRBJ1-2; D unclear. Trimming left V 3 bases short and J 4 bases short, with 12 bases between. The CDR3 is made up of 14 amino acids. Germline V gene data show CDR1 as MGHDK and CDR2 as SYGVNS.

The chain has TRBV2 and TRBJ1-1; the match to TRBD1 covers 12 bases. This CDR3 contains 14 residues. Germline V gene lookup returns CDR1 SNHLY and CDR2 FYNNEI. The V gene end was trimmed by 5 bases and the J gene end by 10 bases; junction bases not matched to a gene: 8. CDR3 loop: CASSPPGQGAVAFF. The CDR3 DNA follows: TGTGCCAGCAGTCCTCCGGGACAGGGGGCTGTAGCTTTCTTT.

V usage is TRBV5-1 and J usage is TRBJ2-2; no firm D call. Germline V CDR1 and CDR2: SGHRS, YFSETQ. This CDR3 contains 13 residues. V was cut by 1 base and J by 6 bases, with 7 bases left in between. The CDR3 loop is CASSLPGPGELFF. The CDR3 coding sequence is TGCGCCAGCAGCTTGCCCGGTCCCGGGGAGCTGTTTTTT. The whole variable domain, filled in from reference TRBV5-1 and TRBJ2-2, reads KAGVTQTPRYLIKTRGQQVTLSCSPISGHRSVSWYQQTPGQGLQFLFEYFSETQRNKGNFPGRFSGRQFSNSRSEMNVSTLELGDSALYLCASSLPGPGELFFGEGSRLTVL.

The V gene is TRBV2, the J gene TRBJ2-5; D unresolved. The CDR3 has 14 residues. V was shortened by 2 bases and J by 1 base, with 8 bases between the two germline ends. CDR1 and CDR2 (germline): SNHLY, FYNNEI. CDR3 coding DNA: TGTGCCAGCAGTGAAATCGTCCCCCAAGAGACCCAGTACTTC. It is translated as CASSEIVPQETQYF.

The chain couples TRBV25-1 to TRBJ1-2, with 10 bases matching TRBD1. After removal of 2 bases from V and 1 base from J, the junction contained 7 bases not matched to a gene. Germline CDR1 and CDR2: MGHDK and SYGVNS. This CDR3 spans 17 amino acids. CDR3 sequence: CASSESGGQGINYGYTF. Written as DNA, the CDR3 is TGTGCCAGCAGTGAAAGCGGGGGACAGGGGATTAACTATGGCTACACCTTC.

This chain connects TRBV5-1 to TRBJ1-3; D gene unclear. Trimming left V 3 bases short and J 4 bases short, with 17 bases between. The CDR3 sequence is 16 residues long. Looked up from germline, CDR1 is SGHRS and CDR2 is YFSETQ. The CDR3 coding sequence is TGCGCCAGCAGCTCGGGGAGCCCACAGTCAGGAAACACCATATATTTT. It codes for CASSSGSPQSGNTIYF. Looking up the rest from reference TRBV5-1 and TRBJ1-3 gives the full variable domain: KAGVTQTPRYLIKTRGQQVTLSCSPISGHRSVSWYQQTPGQGLQFLFEYFSETQRNKGNFPGRFSGRQFSNSRSEMNVSTLELGDSALYLCASSSGSPQSGNTIYFGEGSWLTVV.

The rearrangement links TRBV27 to TRBJ1-2; 7 bases fit TRBD1. The CDR3 runs to 16 residues. After removal of 5 bases from V and 7 bases from J, the junction contained 16 bases not matched to a gene. The germline V gene has CDR1 MNHEY and CDR2 SMNVEV (reference sequence). This chain's CDR3 is CASSQSTKDRVRGYTF. The CDR3 DNA follows: TGTGCCAGCAGTCAAAGTACTAAAGACAGGGTGCGTGGCTACACCTTC.

This chain links TRBV5-6 with TRBJ2-3; a weak D match, TRBD1 (6 bases). CDR1 and CDR2 from the germline V gene are SGHDT and YYEEEE. CDR3 size: 14 residues. V shed 3 bases and J shed 0 bases, with 8 bases lying between them. The CDR3 coding sequence is TGTGCCAGCAGCTGGGGACAAAGCACAGATACGCAGTATTTT. It is translated as CASSWGQSTDTQYF.

The gene calls are TRBV28 and TRBJ2-2, with 8 bases lining up with TRBD1. The ends lost 6 bases at V and 4 bases at J; junction bases unmatched: 7. Looked up from germline, CDR1 is MDHEN and CDR2 is SYDVKM. The CDR3 consists of 15 residues. CDR3 in DNA: TGTGCCAGCAGCCTCGGACAGGGACGCACCGGGGAGCTGTTTTTT. Translating gives CASSLGQGRTGELFF.

The rearrangement links TRBV9 to TRBJ2-7, with TRBD1 identical over 8 bases. Losses at the gene ends were 4 bases for V and 5 bases for J; bases not matched to a gene: 11. The CDR3 totals 15 residues. Germline CDR1 is SGDLS and CDR2 is YYNGEE. CDR3 residues: CASSPYQGAKDEQYF. DNA of the CDR3: TGTGCCAGCAGCCCTTACCAGGGGGCAAAAGACGAGCAGTACTTC.